This record covers a single T cell receptor beta chain. What it binds is unknown. This record belongs to a study of monozygotic twins with inflammatory bowel disease. Total RNA input per TCR library was 3500 ng. Nested PCRs of approximately 16 and 9 cycles, two in total, were run on TCRalpha and TCRbeta cDNA. TCRdb reanalyzed the 5' RACE reads and collapses them to one entry per CDR3 protein, without DNA. This sample contains about 210,000 distinct CDR3 sequences. Study observations and caveats: The sharing of clonotypes with others was lower in IBD patients than in healthy twins, especially with disease activity.

The CDR3 runs to 17 residues. Germline V gives CDR1 KGHDR, CDR2 SFDVKD. The material sequenced was blood. This sequence originates from a human donor with ulcerative colitis or Crohn's disease, or a healthy co-twin of an affected twin (not recorded which). V is TRBV24-1 and J is TRBJ2-1; there is no DNA to check the TCRdb D call of TRBD2. CDR3 region: CATSDSSGTSGNNEQFF.